The TCR beta chain under discussion was sequenced for a study of T cell repertoires in cytomegalovirus infection. Across the study: Carrying CMV and the relevant HLA type showed in public TCR beta signatures.

The CDR3 consists of 13 residues. CDR1 and CDR2 (germline): SGDLS, YYNGEE. Comments on this clonotype: Its target is unknown. The junction departs from germline at one end; a sequencing error may be responsible.

TCRdb passed the reads through MiXCR, listing each CDR3 protein once. Of about a million distinct CDR3 sequences listed, approximately 30% are singletons. The TCR sequence derives from a human donor in good health (CMV status not recorded). Some clones in this sample may be carry-over from other donors' samples. The material was cultured CD8+ T cells from PBMCs, obtained from culture after CMV antigen stimulation. The genes are TRBV9 and TRBJ1-2, with D uncertain. The CDR3 is CASDSREGYGHTF. The CDR3 DNA is TGTGCCAGCGACTCACGGGAAGGGTATGGCCACACCTTC.